The 20 T cell receptor beta chains below come from one sample, sequenced in a study of T-cell memory formation after mild COVID-19. In TCRdb, the 5' RACE reads were re-called with MiXCR into one record per CDR3 protein. The profile shows about 420,000 distinct CDR3 sequences, 23% of them singletons. The sample comprised PBMCs or a T cell subset sorted from them (not recorded which). Receptor source: an adult woman who had mild COVID-19 (a few samples of this study predate the infection). Cell type and time point are not known.

The chain is built from TRBV5-1 and TRBJ1-5; possible D gene TRBD1, 6 bases. V lost 5 bases and J lost 5, with 17 bases in between. The germline CDR1 and CDR2 sequences are SGHRS and YFSETQ. This CDR3 is built from 15 residues. The CDR3 coding sequence is TGCGCCAGCAGTACGATCCCAGGGGCAGATCAGCCCCAGCATTTT. Translation: CASSTIPGADQPQHF.

The V call is TRBV18, the J call TRBJ2-1; D tentatively fits TRBD1 or TRBD2 (6 bases each). Per the germline V gene, CDR1 is KGHSH and CDR2 is LQKENI. V was shortened by 2 bases and J by 7 bases, with 15 bases between the two germline ends. The CDR3 is 15 amino acids. Here the CDR3 DNA reads TGTGCCAGCTCACCAGTGGAAATAGGGGGGAATGAGCAGTTCTTC. Translated, it gives CASSPVEIGGNEQFF.

The chain recombines TRBV11-3 with TRBJ2-1; 10 bases are shared with TRBD2. V was clipped by 3 bases and J by 8 bases; unmatched bases: 7. Per the germline V gene, CDR1 is SGHNT and CDR2 is YENEEA. This CDR3 region has 15 residues. The CDR3 DNA sequence: TGTGCCAGCAGCTTCACTAGCGGGATGGTAGATGAGCAGTTCTTC. Protein: CASSFTSGMVDEQFF.

DNA of the CDR3: TGTGCCAGCAGCCAAATGGGTCTCGCCGGGGAGCTGTTTTTT. As protein: CASSQMGLAGELFF. The rearrangement joins TRBV16 to TRBJ2-2; no clear D gene. The V end lost 2 bases, the J end lost 6 bases, and 10 bases lay between the germline ends. The germline V gene encodes CDR1 KGHSY and CDR2 FQNENV. The CDR3 is made up of 14 amino acids. Supplemented by reference TRBV16 and TRBJ2-2, the full variable domain reads GEEVAQTPKHLVRGEGQKAKLYCAPIKGHSYVFWYQQVLKNEFKFLISFQNENVFDETGMPKERFSAKCLPNSPCSLEIQATKLEDSAVYFCASSQMGLAGELFFGEGSRLTVL.

V is TRBV7-3 and J is TRBJ2-5, with D perhaps being TRBD1 or TRBD2 (5 bases each). The CDR3 consists of 15 residues. CDR1 SGHTA and CDR2 FQGTGA come from the germline V gene. Trimming cost V 0 bases and J 1 base, with 9 bases left between them. The CDR3 DNA reads TGTGCCAGCAGCTTAACACCTGGGGGCCAAGAGACCCAGTACTTC. This encodes CASSLTPGGQETQYF.

This clonotype was counted between two and nine times. The V call is TRBV4-1, the J call TRBJ1-3; D gene uncertain. Germline CDR1 reads MGHRA; CDR2 reads YSYEKL. V lost 1 base and J lost 4, with 5 bases in between. The length of the CDR3 is 13 residues. The CDR3 loop is CASSQAEGNTIYF. CDR3 sequence (DNA): TGCGCCAGCAGCCAAGCTGAGGGAAACACCATATATTTT.

This chain uses TRBV20-1 with TRBJ1-2; D is unclear. This CDR3 region has 13 residues. V was clipped by 8 bases and J by 2 bases, with 15 bases between them. CDR1 is DFQATT and CDR2 is SNEGSKA in the germline V gene (reference sequence). The CDR3 DNA follows: TGCAGTTTTTCAGATGGCCCAAACTATGGCTACACCTTC. Its translation is CSFSDGPNYGYTF.

J is TRBJ2-5 and V is TRBV20-1, with 13 bases that match TRBD2. This CDR3 is 16 amino acids long. With 6 bases clipped from V and 2 bases from J, the junction kept 9 bases outside the gene matches. CDR1 is DFQATT and CDR2 is SNEGSKA in the germline V gene (reference sequence). In DNA, the CDR3 is TGCAGTGCAACCGGGACTAGCGGGGACCAACAAGAGACCCAGTACTTC. Translating it yields CSATGTSGDQQETQYF.

The rearrangement uses TRBV4-2 and TRBJ2-7; the D gene could be TRBD1 or TRBD2 (6 bases each). CDR3 size: 16 residues. CDR1 is LGHNA and CDR2 is YNFKEQ in the germline V gene. Between the trimmed V and J ends, which lost 1 base and 1 base, there was a span of 14 bases. CDR3 residues: CASSQVAGQSSYEQYF. CDR3 coding DNA: TGTGCCAGCAGCCAAGTGGCGGGACAAAGTTCCTACGAGCAGTACTTC.

Only a few counts were recorded for this clonotype. The J gene is TRBJ1-1, the V gene TRBV7-9, with D possibly being TRBD1 (6 bases). The CDR3 has 20 residues. The germline CDR1 and CDR2 sequences are SEHNR and FQNEAQ (reference sequence). V gave up 4 bases and J gave up 1 base, with 28 bases separating them. The CDR3 spells CASSSLIRERPGHWNTEAFF. CDR3 nucleotides: TGTGCCAGCAGCTCTCTTATTCGGGAAAGACCGGGACACTGGAACACTGAAGCTTTCTTT.

The chain uses TRBV20-1 and TRBJ1-2, with TRBD1 matching 12 bases. Trimming cost V 4 bases and J 8 bases; bases outside gene matches: 11. CDR3 length: 15 amino acids. The germline V gene encodes CDR1 DFQATT and CDR2 SNEGSKA (reference sequence). CDR3: CSAIGDRGRVRGYTF. As DNA, the CDR3 is TGCAGTGCTATTGGGGACAGGGGGCGCGTGAGGGGCTACACCTTC.

The rearrangement links TRBV3-1 to TRBJ2-7, with D possibly TRBD2 on 5 matching bases. This CDR3 is built from 14 residues. Trimming stripped 1 base from V and 4 bases from J, with 11 bases between. CDR1 and CDR2 from the germline V gene are LGHDT and YNNKEL (reference sequence). CDR3 nucleotide sequence: TGTGCCAGCAGCCAAGCGGGGTCCCAATACGAGCAGTACTTC. Translated: CASSQAGSQYEQYF.

This chain uses TRBV18 with TRBJ2-7; D possibly corresponds to TRBD1 (5 bases). The V end was cut by 0 bases, the J end by 7 bases, with 16 bases between. Germline values: CDR1 KGHSH, CDR2 LQKENI. This CDR3 is 15 amino acids long. In DNA, the CDR3 is TGTGCCAGCTCACCACCTGGGGCCCTTTGGGGAGAGCAGTACTTC. Protein: CASSPPGALWGEQYF.

The V gene is TRBV7-8, the J gene TRBJ2-1; D unresolved. Per the germline V gene, CDR1 is SGHVS and CDR2 is FQNEAQ. The V end lost 1 base, the J end lost 9 bases, and 10 bases lay between the germline ends. The CDR3 has 13 amino acids. The CDR3 DNA reads as TGTGCCAGCAGCTTAGGCGTAGGGTTTGAGCAGTTCTTC. Amino acids: CASSLGVGFEQFF.

This clonotype came up a few times. This chain joins TRBV7-2 and TRBJ2-1; 7 bases line up with TRBD2. Germline values: CDR1 SGHTA, CDR2 FQGNSA. With 0 bases clipped from V and 3 bases from J, the junction kept 5 bases outside the gene matches. There are 16 residues in the CDR3. CDR3 coding DNA: TGTGCCAGCAGCTTAGCGCCGGGCGGGAGCTACAATGAGCAGTTCTTC. The encoded protein is CASSLAPGGSYNEQFF.

This clonotype occurred a few times. The chain combines TRBV12-3 or TRBV12-4 with TRBJ1-1; 7 nucleotides agree with TRBD1. The CDR3 extends over 12 amino acids. With 6 bases clipped from V and 6 bases from J, the junction kept 4 bases outside the gene matches. DNA for the CDR3: TGTGCCAGCAGCTGGGACAGCTCTGAAGCTTTCTTT. Translating it yields CASSWDSSEAFF.

Only a few counts were recorded for this clonotype. This chain links TRBV6-2 or TRBV6-3 with TRBJ1-1; D gene unclear. This CDR3 contains 14 residues. V lost 0 bases and J 3 bases, leaving 8 bases between the germline ends. CDR1 MNHEY and CDR2 SVGEGT come from the germline V gene. The CDR3 loop is CASSYSEDHTEAFF. The DNA for the CDR3 is TGTGCCAGCAGTTACTCGGAGGACCACACTGAAGCTTTCTTT.

This clonotype was counted many times. The chain couples TRBV20-1 to TRBJ2-3, with D maybe TRBD2 (5 bases). Per germline, CDR1 DFQATT and CDR2 SNEGSKA (reference sequence). The CDR3 contains 15 residues. V dropped 3 bases and J dropped 1 base, with 14 bases sitting between them. CDR3 sequence reads: CSARSGSGRTDTQYF. The CDR3 nucleotides read TGCAGTGCTAGGTCGGGGAGCGGTCGCACAGATACGCAGTATTTT.

This chain uses TRBV12-3 or TRBV12-4 with TRBJ2-5, with D perhaps matching TRBD1 or TRBD2 (6 bases each). Trimming removed 1 base at V and 4 bases at J, with 10 bases between. This CDR3 has 14 amino acids. CDR3 residues: CASSLEGGGETQYF. As DNA, the CDR3 is TGTGCCAGCAGTTTAGAAGGGGGAGGAGAGACCCAGTACTTC.

The chain recombines TRBV6-1 with TRBJ1-1, with a possible D match to TRBD1 (5 bases). The CDR3 totals 12 residues. Germline CDR1 reads MNHNS; CDR2 reads SASEGT. Trimming took off 9 bases at V and 4 bases at J, with 12 bases between the two ends. The CDR3 nucleotides read TGTGCCAGTATAGTAAGGGGCACTGAAGCTTTCTTT. Translation: CASIVRGTEAFF.